This T cell receptor beta chain was identified in a study of cytomegalovirus exposure and HLA in healthy donors. Study conclusions and caveats: The study designated 160 or so TCR beta chains cytomegalovirus-associated. Most TCR sequences were rare, but some public TCRs occurred in many donors.

The CDR3 is 17 amino acids. The germline V gene encodes CDR1 MGHDK and CDR2 SYGVNS. V dropped 6 bases and J dropped 6; count of bases not matched to a gene: 16. The donors formed part of the roughly 110-subject validation cohort, distinct from the roughly 730-subject first cohort. Clones were read by immunoSEQ multiplex PCR, and TCRdb kept only the in-frame ones, dropping some. Of 150,000 or so clones in the sample, 85% to 95% are singletons; the top ten hold around 1.9%. This clone appeared once. The antigen is not known. The TCR originated in a man aged 18 to 30 in good health and CMV-seropositive. Material: PBMCs. The chain carries TRBV25-1 and TRBJ2-1, with 8 nucleotides matching TRBD2. Written as DNA, the CDR3 is TGTGCCAGCAGAGGACTTGTCGGGAGGGGGATGAGCAATGAGCAGTTCTTC. Its protein is CASRGLVGRGMSNEQFF.